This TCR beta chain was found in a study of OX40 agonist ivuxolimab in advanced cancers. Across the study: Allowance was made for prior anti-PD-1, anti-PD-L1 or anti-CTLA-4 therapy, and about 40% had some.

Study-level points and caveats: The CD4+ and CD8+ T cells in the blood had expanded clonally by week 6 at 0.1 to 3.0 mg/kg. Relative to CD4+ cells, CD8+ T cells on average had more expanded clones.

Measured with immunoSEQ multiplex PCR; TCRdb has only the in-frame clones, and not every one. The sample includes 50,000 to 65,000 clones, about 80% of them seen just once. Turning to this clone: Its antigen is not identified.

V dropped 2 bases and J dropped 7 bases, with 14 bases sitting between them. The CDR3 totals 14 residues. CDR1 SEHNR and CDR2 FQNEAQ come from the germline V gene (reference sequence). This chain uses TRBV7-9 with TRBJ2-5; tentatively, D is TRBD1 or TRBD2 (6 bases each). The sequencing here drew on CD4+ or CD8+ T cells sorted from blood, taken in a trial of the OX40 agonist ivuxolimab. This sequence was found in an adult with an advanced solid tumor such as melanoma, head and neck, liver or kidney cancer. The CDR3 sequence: CASSLWEGGSTQYF. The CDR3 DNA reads TGTGCCAGCAGCTTATGGGAAGGGGGGTCGACCCAGTACTTC. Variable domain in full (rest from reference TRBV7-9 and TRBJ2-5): DTGVSQNPRHKITKRGQNVTFRCDPISEHNRLYWYRQTLGQGPEFLTYFQNEAQLEKSRLLSDRFSAERPKGSFSTLEIQRTEQGDSAMYLCASSLWEGGSTQYFGPGTRLLVL.